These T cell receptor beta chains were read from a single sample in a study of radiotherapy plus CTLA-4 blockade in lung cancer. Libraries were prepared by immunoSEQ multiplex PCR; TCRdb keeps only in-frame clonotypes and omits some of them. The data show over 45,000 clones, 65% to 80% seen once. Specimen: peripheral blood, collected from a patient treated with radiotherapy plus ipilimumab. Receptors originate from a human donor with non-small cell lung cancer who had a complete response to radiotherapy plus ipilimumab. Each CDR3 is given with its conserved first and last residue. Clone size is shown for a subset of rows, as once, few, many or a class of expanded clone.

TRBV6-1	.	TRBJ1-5	CASSLTGGSNQPQHF
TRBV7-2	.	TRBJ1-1	CASSYRGNTEAFF
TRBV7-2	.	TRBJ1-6	CASSLEQGMGNSPLHF
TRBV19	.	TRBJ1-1	CASSIGGGRVEAFF
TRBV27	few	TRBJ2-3	CASSFSGVSGRLSTDTQYF
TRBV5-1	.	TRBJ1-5	CASSGGSGQPQHF
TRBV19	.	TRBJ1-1	CASSAKTGSMNTEAFF
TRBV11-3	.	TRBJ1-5	CASSLDGRANQPQHF
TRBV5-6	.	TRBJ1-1	CASSSNQGALYPTEAFF
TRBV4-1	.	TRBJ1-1	CASSQSNTVNTEAFF
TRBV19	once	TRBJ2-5	CASSIGTQETQYF